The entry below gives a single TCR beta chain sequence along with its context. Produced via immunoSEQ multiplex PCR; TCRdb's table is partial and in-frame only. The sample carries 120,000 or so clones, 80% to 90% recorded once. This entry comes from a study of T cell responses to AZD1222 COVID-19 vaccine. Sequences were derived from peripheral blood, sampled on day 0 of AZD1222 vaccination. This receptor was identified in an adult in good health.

The CDR3 coding sequence is TGTGCCAGCAGCTTGGCTAGCGGGATGAGGGATACGCAGTATTTT. It specifies CASSLASGMRDTQYF. The V and J genes are TRBV5-4 and TRBJ2-3; 9 nucleotides match TRBD2. The germline V gene encodes CDR1 SGHNT and CDR2 YYREEE (reference sequence). V lost 0 bases, J lost 6 bases, and 5 bases stayed unmatched. CDR3 length: 15 amino acids.